These T cell receptor beta chains were read from a single sample in a study of early T cells in non-severe SARS-CoV-2 infection. TCRdb itself ran the 5' RACE reads through MiXCR, one entry per CDR3 protein. The profile covers about 72,000 distinct CDR3 sequences, with over 9.5% appearing a single time and more than 7.5% taken by the ten largest. The sequencing here drew on whole blood, taken at baseline. The source is an adult who was a healthcare worker with PCR-confirmed SARS-CoV-2 infection or an uninfected control (not recorded which). CDR3s leave out the opening cysteine and the closing phenylalanine or tryptophan. Clone sizes are given selectively: once, few, many, or a class where the clone is expanded.

>-|TRBJ2-2|TRBV7-9
ASSYRLEAGELF
>-|TRBJ1-2|TRBV7-2
ASSPDRGPNYGYT
>many|TRBJ2-3|TRBV19
ASSTSSPDTQY
>-|TRBJ2-3|TRBV3-1
ASRGAAADTQY
>-|TRBJ2-1|TRBV5-1
ASRSPGLATNEQF
>-|TRBJ2-5|TRBV18
ASSLLTGTSGDEETQY
>-|TRBJ2-7|TRBV6-6
ASSYSSGDGYEQY
>few|TRBJ2-7|TRBV10-3
AISEGRQGVHYEQY
>-|TRBJ1-5|TRBV7-9
ASSQTRGRGNQPQH
>few|TRBJ1-5|TRBV3-1
ASSQAPGQPQH
>few|TRBJ2-7|TRBV6-1
ASSERPGDEQY
>many|TRBJ2-3|TRBV10-3
AISDRERDSTDTQY
>-|TRBJ2-1|TRBV7-8
ASNTRGVLGSNEQF
>many|TRBJ1-2|TRBV29-1
SVETSGRGVYGYT
>few|TRBJ1-6|TRBV4-2
ASSQERRNSPLH
>-|TRBJ2-3|TRBV4-1
ASSQESTTSGGAKDTQY
>few|TRBJ2-6|TRBV19
ASHGPGRYSAGANVLT
>many|TRBJ2-7|TRBV12-5
ASGLEYEQY
>-|TRBJ2-4|TRBV6-5
ASEWKGENKNIQY
>few|TRBJ1-3|TRBV6-6
ASRRPDRAGNTIY
>many|TRBJ2-4|TRBV5-4
ASSHPGNIQY